The 11 T cell receptor beta chains given below trace back to one sample, sequenced in a study of CD8 T cells in Susac syndrome. Reverse transcription of about 0.45 to 1 ug RNA was carried out with random hexamers. One entry per CDR3 protein results from TCRdb running MiXCR on the immunoSEQ multiplex PCR reads. The sample consists of about 150,000 distinct CDR3 sequences, around 95% of them appearing once. Sample: CD8+ T cells from PBMCs. All receptors come from a human donor with multiple sclerosis.

This clonotype came up once. This chain uses TRBV7-2 with TRBJ2-5; D unclear. Trimming left V 4 bases short and J 1 base short, with 10 bases between. CDR1 SGHTA and CDR2 FQGNSA come from the germline V gene. This CDR3 is built from 14 residues. The CDR3 nucleotides read TGTGCCAGCAGCTCCTCGGTGCTCCAAGAGACCCAGTACTTC. It translates to CASSSSVLQETQYF.

A few counts support this clonotype. This chain joins TRBV19 and TRBJ1-1; D unclear. The CDR3 has 11 residues. The germline gives CDR1 LNHDA, CDR2 SQIVND (reference sequence). Trimming took 5 bases from V and 3 from J, leaving 4 bases between them. CDR3 protein: CASSSYTEAFF. The DNA for the CDR3 is TGTGCCAGTAGTTCATACACTGAAGCTTTCTTT.

This sequence joins TRBV6-5 and TRBJ2-6, with D perhaps TRBD1 (6 bases). V was shortened by 2 bases and J by 0 bases, with 11 bases between the two germline ends. The V gene's germline CDR1 is MNHEY and CDR2 SVGAGI. The CDR3 length is 17 residues. CDR3 sequence (DNA): TGTGCCAGCAGTTACGAGGACAGCCGCTCTGGGGCCAACGTCCTGACTTTC. Amino acids: CASSYEDSRSGANVLTF.

The V gene is TRBV20-1, the J gene TRBJ2-1; no firm D call. This CDR3 has 12 amino acids. Germline CDR1 and CDR2: DFQATT and SNEGSKA (reference sequence). The V and J ends lost 6 bases and 6 bases respectively, with 12 bases between them. The chain's CDR3 is CSALPFGNEQFF. CDR3 bases: TGCAGTGCCCTACCTTTTGGCAATGAGCAGTTCTTC.

For this clonotype: One end of the junction varies from germline; a read error may be responsible. The genes are TRBV5-1 and TRBJ2-2, with D unclear. The CDR3 is made up of 12 amino acids. Germline V gene lookup returns CDR1 SGHRS and CDR2 YFSETQ. CDR3 residues: CASSLVAGELFF. The CDR3, as DNA: TGTGCCAGCAGCTTGGTCGCCGGGGAGCTGTTTTTT.

The gene calls are TRBV20-1 and TRBJ2-7; 7 bases are shared with TRBD1. Germline V gives CDR1 DFQATT, CDR2 SNEGSKA (reference sequence). V lost 0 bases and J lost 4; bases outside the gene matches: 9. The CDR3 totals 15 residues. The CDR3 here is CSARDIRDSSYEQYF. The CDR3, as DNA: TGCAGTGCTAGAGATATTCGGGACAGTTCGTACGAGCAGTACTTC.

The chain recombines TRBV2 with TRBJ1-1, with TRBD1 as a possible D gene (5 bases). The CDR3 sequence is 17 residues long. CDR1 SNHLY and CDR2 FYNNEI come from the germline V gene. V was trimmed by 5 bases and J by 6 bases, leaving 25 bases between them. CDR3 coding DNA: TGTGCCAGCAGTACCATTACAGGACCTCAGAGGGCGGCTGAAGCTTTCTTT. The encoded protein is CASSTITGPQRAAEAFF. Full variable domain (outside the CDR3, taken from reference TRBV2 and TRBJ1-1): EPEVTQTPSHQVTQMGQEVILRCVPISNHLYFYWYRQILGQKVEFLVSFYNNEISEKSEIFDDQFSVERPDGSNFTLKIRSTKLEDSAMYFCASSTITGPQRAAEAFFGQGTRLTVV.

The chain couples TRBV29-1 to TRBJ1-2; D gene ambiguous. CDR3 size: 14 residues. Trimming left V 1 base short and J 4 bases short, with 13 bases between. Germline CDR1 and CDR2: SQVTM and ANQGSEA. As DNA, the CDR3 is TGCAGCGTTGAAGCTCAGGCCCCGACCTATGGCTACACCTTC. Amino acids: CSVEAQAPTYGYTF.

The chain carries TRBV29-1 and TRBJ2-1; possible D gene TRBD1, 6 bases. Trimming pared 5 bases from V and 4 bases from J, leaving 18 bases between. This CDR3 contains 15 residues. Germline CDR1 and CDR2: SQVTM and ANQGSEA. The CDR3 nucleotides are TGCAGCGTTCTCGGGACACCTACGGGGTACAATGAGCAGTTCTTC. This gives the protein CSVLGTPTGYNEQFF.

This clonotype appeared a few times. The rearrangement joins TRBV25-1 to TRBJ1-1; D not certain. V was shortened by 2 bases and J by 1 base, with 2 bases between the two germline ends. Germline CDR1 reads MGHDK; CDR2 reads SYGVNS. This CDR3 comprises 12 residues. The CDR3, as DNA: TGTGCCAGCAGTGAAAGGAACACTGAAGCTTTCTTT. It is translated as CASSERNTEAFF.

This rearrangement joins TRBV25-1 to TRBJ1-2, with D hard to call. This CDR3 is built from 12 residues. Deletions cut 5 bases from V and 4 bases from J, with 8 bases between. Germline CDR1 reads MGHDK; CDR2 reads SYGVNS. CDR3 DNA: TGTGCCAGCAGTCAGACTTCCTATGGCTACACCTTC. It codes for CASSQTSYGYTF.